This paragraph reports one T cell receptor beta chain. The CDR3 is 14 residues long. CDR1 and CDR2 (germline): SGHTA, FQGNSA. The V gene end was trimmed by 3 bases and the J gene end by 6 bases; junction bases not matched to a gene: 3. The sample is drawn from a study of blood T cell repertoires in COVID-19. Study overall: Researchers got acute and convalescent COVID-19 samples from the United States, Italy and Spain. PBMCs, B-cell-depleted T cells, or T cells were the source of the cDNA or gDNA that made up the material.

Per the authors' pipeline: Estimation of nucleated cell counts was performed using reference gene primer amplification. The protocol was immunoSEQ multiplex PCR, while the TCRdb copy is restricted to in-frame clones and leaves out a portion. Clonal size and the V and J genes are those of that table, whereas D and trimming came from the DNA. This repertoire shows about 140,000 clones, almost 90% found once; its top ten account for about 1.5%. Sequenced sample: peripheral blood. The source is a woman aged 55 to 70 with acute or convalescent COVID-19. The chain links TRBV7-2 to TRBJ1-4, with 8 positions matching TRBD1. The CDR3 coding sequence is TGTGCCAGCAGCTTTCAGGGGGCGCATGAAAAACTGTTTTTT. This gives the protein CASSFQGAHEKLFF.